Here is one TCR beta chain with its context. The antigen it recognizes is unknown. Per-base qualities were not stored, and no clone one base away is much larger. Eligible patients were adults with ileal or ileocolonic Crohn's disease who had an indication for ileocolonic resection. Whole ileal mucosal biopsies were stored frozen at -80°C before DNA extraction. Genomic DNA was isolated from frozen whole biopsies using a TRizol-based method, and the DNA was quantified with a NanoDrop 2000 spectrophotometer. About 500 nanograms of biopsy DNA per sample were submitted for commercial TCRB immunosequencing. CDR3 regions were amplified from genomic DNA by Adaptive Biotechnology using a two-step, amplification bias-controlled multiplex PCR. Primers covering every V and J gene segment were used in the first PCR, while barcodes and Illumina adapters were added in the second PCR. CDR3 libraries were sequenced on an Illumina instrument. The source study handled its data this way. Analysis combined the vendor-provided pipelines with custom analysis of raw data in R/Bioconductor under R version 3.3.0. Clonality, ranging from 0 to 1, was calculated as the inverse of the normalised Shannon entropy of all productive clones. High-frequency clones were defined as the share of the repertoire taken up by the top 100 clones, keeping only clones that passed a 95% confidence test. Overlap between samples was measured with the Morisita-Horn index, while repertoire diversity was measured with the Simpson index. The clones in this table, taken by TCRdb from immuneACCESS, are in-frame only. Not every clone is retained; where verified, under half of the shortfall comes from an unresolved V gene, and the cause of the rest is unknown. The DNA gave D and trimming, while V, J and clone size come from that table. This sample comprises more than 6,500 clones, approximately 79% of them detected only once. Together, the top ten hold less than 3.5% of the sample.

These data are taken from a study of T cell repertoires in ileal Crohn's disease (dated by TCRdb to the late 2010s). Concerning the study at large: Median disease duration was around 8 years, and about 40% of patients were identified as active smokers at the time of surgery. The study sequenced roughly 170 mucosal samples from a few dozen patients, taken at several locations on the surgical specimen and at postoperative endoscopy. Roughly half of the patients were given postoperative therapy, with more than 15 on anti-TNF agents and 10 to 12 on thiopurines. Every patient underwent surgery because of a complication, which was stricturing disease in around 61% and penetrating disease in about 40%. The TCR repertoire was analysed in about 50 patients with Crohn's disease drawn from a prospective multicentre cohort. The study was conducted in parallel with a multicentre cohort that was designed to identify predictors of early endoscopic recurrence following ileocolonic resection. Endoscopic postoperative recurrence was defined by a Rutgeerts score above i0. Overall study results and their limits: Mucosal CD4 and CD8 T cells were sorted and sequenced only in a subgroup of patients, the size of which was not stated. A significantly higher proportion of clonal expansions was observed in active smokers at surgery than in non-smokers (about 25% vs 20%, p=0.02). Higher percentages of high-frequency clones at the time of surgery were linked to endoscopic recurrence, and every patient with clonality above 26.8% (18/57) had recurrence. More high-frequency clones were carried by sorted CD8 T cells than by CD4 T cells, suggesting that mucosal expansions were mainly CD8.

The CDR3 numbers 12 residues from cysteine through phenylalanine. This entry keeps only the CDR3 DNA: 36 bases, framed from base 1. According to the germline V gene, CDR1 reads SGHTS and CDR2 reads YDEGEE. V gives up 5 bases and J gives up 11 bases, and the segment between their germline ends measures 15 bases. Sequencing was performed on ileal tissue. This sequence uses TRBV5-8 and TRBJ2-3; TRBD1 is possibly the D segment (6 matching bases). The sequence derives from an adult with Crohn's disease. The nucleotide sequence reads TGTGCCAGCAGACGGACAGCAACCGGGCAGTATTTT. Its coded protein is CASRRTATGQYF.